These 11 T cell receptor beta chains were all obtained from the same sample, sequenced in a study of technical replicates of blood from several donors. Repertoires were generated with immunoSEQ multiplex PCR, while TCRdb's copy carries only in-frame clones and drops some. The sample records about 62,000 clones, roughly 86% being singletons. The sequencing input was PBMCs. All receptors come from a human donor in good health. Some clones in this sample may be carry-over from other donors' samples.

J is TRBJ1-2 and V is TRBV29-1; no clear D gene. Per germline, CDR1 SQVTM and CDR2 ANQGSEA. The V end lost 0 bases, the J end lost 4 bases, and 6 bases lay between the germline ends. This CDR3 has 12 residues. This CDR3 is CSVEDRGYGYTF. CDR3 DNA: TGCAGCGTTGAAGACCGGGGCTATGGCTACACCTTC. The full variable domain, its missing parts supplied by reference TRBV29-1 and TRBJ1-2, is SAVISQKPSRDICQRGTSLTIQCQVDSQVTMMFWYRQQPGQSLTLIATANQGSEATYESGFVIDKFPISRPNLTFSTLTVSNMSPEDSSIYLCSVEDRGYGYTFGSGTRLTVV.

This clone showed up just a few times. The chain links TRBV18 to TRBJ1-3; 7 bases fit TRBD1. CDR1 is KGHSH, CDR2 LQKENI, per germline. The CDR3 sequence is 15 residues long. Trimming at V came to 3 bases and at J to 3 bases, leaving 5 bases not matched to a gene. The CDR3 loop reads CASSPGQPIGNTIYF. CDR3 sequence (DNA): TGTGCCAGCTCACCGGGACAGCCGATTGGAAACACCATATATTTT.

The chain couples TRBV11-2 to TRBJ1-1; D unclear. V was pared by 1 base and J by 2 bases, with 11 bases between. This CDR3 contains 15 residues. Per the germline V gene, CDR1 is SGHAT and CDR2 is FQNNGV. CDR3: CASSLAFGPNTEAFF. The CDR3 DNA follows: TGTGCCAGCAGCTTAGCTTTTGGGCCTAACACTGAAGCTTTCTTT.

The V gene is TRBV7-8, the J gene TRBJ2-5, with a tentative D call TRBD1 (6 bases). This CDR3 spans 13 amino acids. The germline V gene encodes CDR1 SGHVS and CDR2 FQNEAQ. V was clipped by 5 bases and J by 6 bases, with 13 bases between them. The CDR3 coding sequence is TGTGCCAGCAGCCCAGGGGTTGGGAAGACCCAGTACTTC. It codes for CASSPGVGKTQYF.

V is TRBV14 and J is TRBJ2-2, with 10 bases matching TRBD2. The J segment lost 4 bases and the V segment lost 0 bases, leaving 8 bases of the junction unmatched. The germline CDR1 and CDR2 sequences are SGHDN and FVKESK. The CDR3 loop spans 18 amino acids. Written as DNA, the CDR3 is TGTGCCAGCAGCCAAGATCACCAGCGGGGGGGCCTCACCGGGGAGCTGTTTTTT. Its translation is CASSQDHQRGGLTGELFF.

This clone has a single count. This chain joins TRBV2 and TRBJ2-7, with 9 bases matching TRBD1. There are 18 residues in the CDR3. V dropped 5 bases and J dropped 2; count of bases not matched to a gene: 16. CDR1 is SNHLY, CDR2 FYNNEI, per germline. The CDR3 sequence is CASSKQGAIERRAYEQYF. The CDR3 region has the DNA TGTGCCAGCAGTAAACAGGGGGCAATTGAGCGGAGGGCCTACGAGCAGTACTTC.

V usage is TRBV7-9 and J usage is TRBJ2-3; D is undetermined. CDR1 is SEHNR and CDR2 is FQNEAQ in the germline V gene (reference sequence). There are 12 residues in the CDR3. V lost 8 bases, J lost 6 bases, and 12 bases lay in between. CDR3 amino acids: CASEQSGDTQYF. The DNA for the CDR3 is TGTGCCAGCGAGCAATCAGGCGATACGCAGTATTTT.

V is TRBV7-2 and J is TRBJ2-2; D is uncertain. Germline lookup yields CDR1 SGHTA and CDR2 FQGNSA. This CDR3 spans 15 amino acids. Trimming left V 5 bases short and J 6 bases short, with 16 bases between. CDR3 sequence (DNA): TGTGCCAGCAGCCCCCTCGTATCGGGTGCCGGGGAGCTGTTTTTT. Protein product: CASSPLVSGAGELFF.

This clone occurred once. The V and J genes are TRBV21-1 and TRBJ2-3; no DNA check was done on the table's D call, TRBD2. TRBV21-1 is a known pseudogene. The CDR3 sequence is 16 residues long. The CDR3 region has the DNA TGTGCCAGCAAGTCATGTGAGCGGGAGGGCACAGATACGCAGTATTTT. Translation gives CASKSCEREGTDTQYF.

The rearrangement joins TRBV19 to TRBJ2-2; 7 bases match TRBD2. CDR1 is LNHDA and CDR2 is SQIVND in the germline V gene (reference sequence). The CDR3 contains 16 residues. With V trimmed by 3 bases and J by 6 bases, 10 bases remained unmatched. CDR3 sequence reads: CASSMVRGGFAGELFF. The CDR3 coding sequence is TGTGCCAGTAGTATGGTTAGGGGAGGGTTCGCCGGGGAGCTGTTTTTT.

This clone was recorded once. V gene TRBV5-6 combines with J gene TRBJ1-5, with TRBD1 as a possible D gene (6 bases). Germline lookup yields CDR1 SGHDT and CDR2 YYEEEE. V lost 3 bases and J lost 3, with 22 bases in between. The CDR3 covers 18 residues. CDR3 region: CASSSLGRGGRVNQPQHF. The DNA for the CDR3 is TGTGCCAGCAGCTCCCTCGGGAGGGGGGGCAGAGTCAATCAGCCCCAGCATTTT. Supplemented by reference TRBV5-6 and TRBJ1-5, the full variable domain reads DAGVTQSPTHLIKTRGQQVTLRCSPKSGHDTVSWYQQALGQGPQFIFQYYEEEERQRGNFPDRFSGHQFPNYSSELNVNALLLGDSALYLCASSSLGRGGRVNQPQHFGDGTRLSIL.